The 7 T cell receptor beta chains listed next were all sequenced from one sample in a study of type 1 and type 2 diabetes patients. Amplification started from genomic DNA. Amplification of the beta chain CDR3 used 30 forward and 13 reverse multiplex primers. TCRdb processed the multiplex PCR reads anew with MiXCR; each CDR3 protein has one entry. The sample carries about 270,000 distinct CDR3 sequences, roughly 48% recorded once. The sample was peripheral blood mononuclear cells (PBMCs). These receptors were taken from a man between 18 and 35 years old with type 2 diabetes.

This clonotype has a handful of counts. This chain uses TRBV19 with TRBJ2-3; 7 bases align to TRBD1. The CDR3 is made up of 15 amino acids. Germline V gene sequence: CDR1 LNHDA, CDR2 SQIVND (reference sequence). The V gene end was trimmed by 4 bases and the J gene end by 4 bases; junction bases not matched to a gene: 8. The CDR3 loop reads CASSTGDRVPDTQYF. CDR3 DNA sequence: TGTGCCAGTAGTACTGGAGACAGGGTCCCAGATACGCAGTATTTT.

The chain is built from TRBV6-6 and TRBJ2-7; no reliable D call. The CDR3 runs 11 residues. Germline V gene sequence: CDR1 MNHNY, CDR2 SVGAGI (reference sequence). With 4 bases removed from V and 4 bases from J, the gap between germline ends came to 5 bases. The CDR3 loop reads CASSFFYEQYF. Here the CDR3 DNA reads TGTGCCAGCAGTTTTTTTTACGAGCAGTACTTC.

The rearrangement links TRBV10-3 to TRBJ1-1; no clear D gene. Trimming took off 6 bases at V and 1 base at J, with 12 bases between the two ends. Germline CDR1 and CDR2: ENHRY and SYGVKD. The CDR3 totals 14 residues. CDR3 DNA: TGTGCCATCAGGTACCGGGAGGAGAACACTGAAGCTTTCTTT. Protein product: CAIRYREENTEAFF.

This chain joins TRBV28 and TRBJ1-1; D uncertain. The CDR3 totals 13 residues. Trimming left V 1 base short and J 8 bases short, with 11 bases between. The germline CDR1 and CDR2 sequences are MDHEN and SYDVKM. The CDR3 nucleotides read TGTGCCAGCAGTTTATACCGTTTTAACGAAGCTTTCTTT. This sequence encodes CASSLYRFNEAFF. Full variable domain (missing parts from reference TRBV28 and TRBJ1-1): DVKVTQSSRYLVKRTGEKVFLECVQDMDHENMFWYRQDPGLGLRLIYFSYDVKMKEKGDIPEGYSVSREKKERFSLILESASTNQTSMYLCASSLYRFNEAFFGQGTRLTVV.

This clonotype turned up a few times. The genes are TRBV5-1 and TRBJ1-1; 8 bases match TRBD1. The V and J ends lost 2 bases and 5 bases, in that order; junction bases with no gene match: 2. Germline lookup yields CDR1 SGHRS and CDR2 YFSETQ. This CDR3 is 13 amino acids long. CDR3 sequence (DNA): TGCGCCAGCAGCTTTGACAGGGGTACTGAAGCTTTCTTT. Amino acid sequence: CASSFDRGTEAFF.

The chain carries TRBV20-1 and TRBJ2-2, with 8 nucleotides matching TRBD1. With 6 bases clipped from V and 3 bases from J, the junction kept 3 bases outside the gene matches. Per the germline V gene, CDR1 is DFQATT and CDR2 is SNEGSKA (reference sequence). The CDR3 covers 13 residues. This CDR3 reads CSAPRGHTGELFF. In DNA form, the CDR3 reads TGCAGTGCCCCCAGGGGGCACACCGGGGAGCTGTTTTTT.

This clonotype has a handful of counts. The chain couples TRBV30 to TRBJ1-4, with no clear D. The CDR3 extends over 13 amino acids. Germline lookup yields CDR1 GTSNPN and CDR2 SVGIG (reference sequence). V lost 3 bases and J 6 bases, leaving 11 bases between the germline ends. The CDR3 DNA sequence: TGTGCCTGGAGGATGGGGTCGGATGAAAAACTGTTTTTT. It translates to CAWRMGSDEKLFF.